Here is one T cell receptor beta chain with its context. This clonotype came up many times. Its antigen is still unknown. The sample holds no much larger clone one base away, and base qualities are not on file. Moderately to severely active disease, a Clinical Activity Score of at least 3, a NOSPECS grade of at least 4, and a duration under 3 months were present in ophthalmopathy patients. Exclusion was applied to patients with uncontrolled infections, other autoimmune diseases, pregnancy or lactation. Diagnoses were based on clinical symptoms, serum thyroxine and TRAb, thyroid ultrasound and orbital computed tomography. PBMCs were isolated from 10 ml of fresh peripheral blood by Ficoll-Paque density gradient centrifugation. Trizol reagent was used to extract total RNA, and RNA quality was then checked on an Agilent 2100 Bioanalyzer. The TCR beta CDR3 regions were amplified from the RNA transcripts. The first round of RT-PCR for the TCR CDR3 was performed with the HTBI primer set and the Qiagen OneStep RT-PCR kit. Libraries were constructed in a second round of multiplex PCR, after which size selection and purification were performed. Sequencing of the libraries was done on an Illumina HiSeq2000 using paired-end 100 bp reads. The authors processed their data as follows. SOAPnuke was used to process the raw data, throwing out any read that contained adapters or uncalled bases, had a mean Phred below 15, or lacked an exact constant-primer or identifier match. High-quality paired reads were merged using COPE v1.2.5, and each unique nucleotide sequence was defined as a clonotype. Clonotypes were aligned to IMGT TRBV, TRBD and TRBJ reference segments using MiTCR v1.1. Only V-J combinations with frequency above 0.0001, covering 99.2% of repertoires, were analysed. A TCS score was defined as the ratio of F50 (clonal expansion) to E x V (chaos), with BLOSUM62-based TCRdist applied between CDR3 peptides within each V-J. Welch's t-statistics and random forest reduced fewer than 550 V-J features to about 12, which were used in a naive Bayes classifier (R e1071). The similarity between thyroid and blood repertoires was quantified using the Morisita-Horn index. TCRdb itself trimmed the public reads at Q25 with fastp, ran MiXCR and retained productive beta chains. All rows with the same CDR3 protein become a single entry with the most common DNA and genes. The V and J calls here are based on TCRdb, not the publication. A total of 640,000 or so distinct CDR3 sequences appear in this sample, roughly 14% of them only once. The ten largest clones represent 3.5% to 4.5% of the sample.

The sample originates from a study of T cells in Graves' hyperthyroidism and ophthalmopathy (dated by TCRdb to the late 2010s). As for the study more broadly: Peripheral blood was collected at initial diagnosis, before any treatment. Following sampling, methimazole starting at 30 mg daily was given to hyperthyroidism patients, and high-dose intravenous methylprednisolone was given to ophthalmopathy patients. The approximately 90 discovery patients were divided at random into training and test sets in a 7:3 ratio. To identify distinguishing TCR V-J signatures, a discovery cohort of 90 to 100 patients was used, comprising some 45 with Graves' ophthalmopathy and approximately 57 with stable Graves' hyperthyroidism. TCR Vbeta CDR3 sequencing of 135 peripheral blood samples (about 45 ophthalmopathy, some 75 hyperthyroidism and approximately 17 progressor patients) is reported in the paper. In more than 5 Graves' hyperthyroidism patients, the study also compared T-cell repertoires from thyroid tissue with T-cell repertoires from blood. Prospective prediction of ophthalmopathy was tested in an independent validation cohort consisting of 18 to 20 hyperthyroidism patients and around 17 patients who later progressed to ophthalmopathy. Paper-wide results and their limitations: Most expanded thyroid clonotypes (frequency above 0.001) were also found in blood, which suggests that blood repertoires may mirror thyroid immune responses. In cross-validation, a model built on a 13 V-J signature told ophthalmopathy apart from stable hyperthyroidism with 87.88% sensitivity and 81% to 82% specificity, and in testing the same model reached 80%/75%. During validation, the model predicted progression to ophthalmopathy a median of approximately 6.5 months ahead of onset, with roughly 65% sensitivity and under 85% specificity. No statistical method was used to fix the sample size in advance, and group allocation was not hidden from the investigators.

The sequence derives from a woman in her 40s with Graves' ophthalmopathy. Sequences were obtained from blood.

Here the CDR3 is given as CASSYRGRETQYF. The DNA reads TGTGCCAGCAGTTACAGGGGACGAGAGACCCAGTACTTC. The rearranged segments are TRBV6-5 and TRBJ2-5; the D gene is possibly TRBD1 or TRBD2, with 5 bases matching each. CDR1 and CDR2 are drawn from the germline V gene: MNHEY, SVGAGI. V is cut by 2 bases and J by 4 bases, and the space between the germline ends is 8 bases. The CDR3 sequence holds 13 residues, the cysteine and phenylalanine included. The sequence is cut down to CDR3 DNA, 39 bases in frame from base 1.